This T cell receptor (beta chain) was obtained from a study of blood T cell repertoires in COVID-19. In the authors' workflow: Counts of nucleated cells, estimated from reference gene primer amplification, were obtained. Sequencing was performed with immunoSEQ multiplex PCR; in TCRdb, only in-frame clones are kept and a portion is missing. That table supplies the V and J calls and clone size; D and trimming were determined from the DNA. The table has some 150,000 clones, about 90% seen once. This CDR3 has 13 residues. With 6 bases clipped from V and 5 bases from J, the junction kept 5 bases outside the gene matches. From germline, CDR1 is LNHDA and CDR2 SQIVND (reference sequence).

The sample taken for sequencing was peripheral blood. This chain links TRBV19 with TRBJ1-1; 8 bases agree with TRBD1. This TCR was sampled from a woman in her sixties with acute or convalescent COVID-19. CDR3 in amino acids: CASSQDRETEAFF. The CDR3 DNA follows: TGTGCCAGTAGCCAGGACAGGGAGACTGAAGCTTTCTTT. The full variable domain, with the rest looked up from reference TRBV19 and TRBJ1-1, is DGGITQSPKYLFRKEGQNVTLSCEQNLNHDAMYWYRQDPGQGLRLIYYSQIVNDFQKGDIAEGYSVSREKKESFPLTVTSAQKNPTAFYLCASSQDRETEAFFGQGTRLTVV.